These 11 T cell receptor beta chains were all obtained from the same sample, sequenced in a study (dated by TCRdb to between 2015 and 2016). Libraries were built with 5' RACE. For sequencing, an Illumina MiSeq was employed. In TCRdb, the public reads were trimmed at Q25 with fastp and aligned with MiXCR, with productive beta chains retained. All rows with the same CDR3 protein become a single entry with the most common DNA and genes. The sample contains tens of thousands of distinct CDR3 sequences, 20% to 25% of them found a single time. About 3% of the sample is taken by the ten largest. The sequencing sample was made of memory CD4+ T cells sorted from a lymph node. Sample cell subset or site, as interpreted from the label and publication: memory CD4+ T cells, CD4+CD45RO+CD25-. These receptors all stem from a female donor with breast cancer.

There are many counts of this clonotype. The chain links TRBV6-5 to TRBJ2-2, with D possibly TRBD2 on 5 matching bases. The CDR3 runs 13 residues. In germline, CDR1 is MNHEY, CDR2 SVGAGI. This CDR3 reads CARRGFLSRELFF. For the CDR3, the DNA is TGTGCGAGGCGCGGGTTCCTGTCCCGGGAGCTGTTTTTT.

This clonotype was observed a few times. One end of the junction does not line up with germline, which may come from a read error. CDR3 residues: CASGASDRGSF. The CDR3 bases are TGTGCCAGCGGAGCCTCTGACAGGGGGTCTTTT. The V gene is TRBV28, the J gene TRBJ1-6, with 9 bases that match TRBD1. This CDR3 is built from 11 residues. The germline CDR1 and CDR2 sequences are MDHEN and SYDVKM.

The chain couples TRBV12-3 or TRBV12-4 to TRBJ2-5; D is ambiguous. This CDR3 region has 12 residues. Between the trimmed V and J ends, which lost 5 bases and 0 bases, there was a span of 4 bases. CDR3 nucleotide sequence: TGTGCCAGCAGTACAAACCAAGAGACCCAGTACTTC. Its translation: CASSTNQETQYF.

This chain links TRBV5-6 with TRBJ2-7; 7 bases fit TRBD2. CDR1 is SGHDT and CDR2 is YYEEEE in the germline V gene. This CDR3 spans 14 amino acids. Trimming took 0 bases from V and 3 from J; bases not matched to a gene: 3. As DNA, the CDR3 is TGTGCCAGCAGCTTGGTTGCGGGGGACTACGAGCAGTACTTC. Residues: CASSLVAGDYEQYF. The full variable domain, rest sourced from reference TRBV5-6 and TRBJ2-7, is DAGVTQSPTHLIKTRGQQVTLRCSPKSGHDTVSWYQQALGQGPQFIFQYYEEEERQRGNFPDRFSGHQFPNYSSELNVNALLLGDSALYLCASSLVAGDYEQYFGPGTRLTVT.

This sequence joins TRBV5-1 and TRBJ2-3, with D possibly called TRBD1 or TRBD2 (5 bases each). Germline loops: CDR1 SGHRS, CDR2 YFSETQ. The CDR3 totals 15 residues. V shed 7 bases and J shed 2 bases, with 17 bases lying between them. The DNA of the CDR3 is TGCGCCAGCGGCCCGGGGACGGCTCCCACAGATACGCAGTATTTT. Its translation: CASGPGTAPTDTQYF.

The V call is TRBV11-2, the J call TRBJ2-3, with D possibly being TRBD1 (5 bases). CDR1 and CDR2 (germline): SGHAT, FQNNGV. The CDR3 length is 15 residues. Trimming left V 2 bases short and J 5 bases short, with 14 bases between. The CDR3 nucleotides are TGTGCCAGCAGCTTACGGCAACAGGCAAGAGATACGCAGTATTTT. It specifies CASSLRQQARDTQYF.

The CDR3 sequence is CASRRAGGGPDTQYF. In nucleotides, the CDR3 is TGTGCCTCACGACGAGCGGGAGGTGGACCAGATACGCAGTATTTT. The gene calls are TRBV2 and TRBJ2-3; 9 nucleotides line up with TRBD2. The V gene end was trimmed by 11 bases and the J gene end by 4 bases; junction bases not matched to a gene: 13. The CDR3 has 15 amino acids. Germline loops: CDR1 SNHLY, CDR2 FYNNEI.

The genes are TRBV6-1 and TRBJ2-2, with unresolved D. Trimming took 3 bases from V and 4 from J, leaving 9 bases between them. Germline loops: CDR1 MNHNS, CDR2 SASEGT. The CDR3 sequence is 14 residues long. In nucleotides, the CDR3 is TGTGCCAGCAGTGATCGGTGGGGCACCGGGGAGCTGTTTTTT. Encoded protein: CASSDRWGTGELFF.

The sample holds many counts of this clonotype. The V call is TRBV6-1, the J call TRBJ1-2, with D unresolved. V lost 1 base to trimming and J lost 4 bases, with 13 bases between them. Germline CDR1 reads MNHNS; CDR2 reads SASEGT. The CDR3 spans 15 residues. The CDR3: CASSEDPRRFYGYTF. Here the CDR3 DNA reads TGTGCCAGCAGTGAAGACCCCCGACGGTTCTATGGCTACACCTTC.

This chain links TRBV7-9 with TRBJ2-3; a possible D gene is TRBD2 (5 bases). The germline CDR1 and CDR2 sequences are SEHNR and FQNEAQ (reference sequence). This CDR3 is built from 15 residues. V dropped 3 bases and J dropped 1 base, with 11 bases sitting between them. CDR3 DNA: TGTGCCAGCAGCTTTTCGGGAAGGGGCACAGATACGCAGTATTTT. Protein: CASSFSGRGTDTQYF.

In this sample, this clonotype turned up a few times. The chain joins TRBV12-3 or TRBV12-4 to TRBJ2-1; 10 bases fit TRBD1. Germline trimming cut 5 bases from V and 4 bases from J; bases unmatched to any gene: 5. This CDR3 spans 15 amino acids. The CDR3 spells CASSPGQGTYNEQFF. DNA of the CDR3: TGTGCCAGCAGTCCGGGACAGGGGACTTACAATGAGCAGTTCTTC.